These T cell receptor beta chains were read from a single sample in a study of beta chain features in type 1 diabetes. Only in-frame clones appear in the TCRdb table, and some are missing; sequencing was by immunoSEQ multiplex PCR. This table holds hundreds of thousands of clones, approximately 9.9% found once. The specimen was central memory CD4+ T cells from blood. Source of these receptors: a man aged 25 to 40 with type 1 diabetes. CDR3s include the opening cysteine and the closing phenylalanine or tryptophan. D genes are given only for firm matches. Not all rows give a size; the values are once, few, many and, for expanded clones, a class.

>TRBJ1-2|NA|TRBV7-2|few
TGTGCCAGCAGCTTATTACGGGGCAGGGTAACGGATGGCTACACCTTC
CASSLLRGRVTDGYTF
>TRBJ2-3|NA|TRBV11-3|few
TGTGCCAGCAGCTTAGGGATGGCCCCAGATACGCAGTATTTT
CASSLGMAPDTQYF
>TRBJ2-2|NA|TRBV30|few
TGTGCCTGGAGTCTACAGGTTACCGGGGAGCTGTTTTTT
CAWSLQVTGELFF
>TRBJ1-1|NA|TRBV7-2|few
TGTGCCAGCAGCTTAAAACGGGCTTCTGAAGCTTTCTTT
CASSLKRASEAFF
>TRBJ2-1|TRBD1|TRBV5-1|NA
TGCGCCAGCAGCTTGACAGGGGGAAAGTACAATGAGCAGTTCTTC
CASSLTGGKYNEQFF
>TRBJ2-3|NA|TRBV5-1|few
TGCGCCAGCACCAATCATGGGGGCACAGATACGCAGTATTTT
CASTNHGGTDTQYF
>TRBJ2-3|TRBD2|TRBV14|NA
TGTGCCAGCAGCCATGACCTAGCGGGGAGTACGCAGTATTTT
CASSHDLAGSTQYF
>TRBJ2-5|NA|TRBV29-1|many
TGCAGCTTCGTTGTGACATTTAAAGAGACCCAGTACTTC
CSFVVTFKETQYF
>TRBJ2-1|NA|TRBV19|NA
TGTGCCAGTAGTATCAGCGGCTACAATGAGCAGTTCTTC
CASSISGYNEQFF
>TRBJ2-3|NA|TRBV6-5|few
TGTGCCAGCAGTTTACGGCGCACAGATACGCAGTATTTT
CASSLRRTDTQYF
>TRBJ1-2|NA|TRBV14|NA
TGTGCCAGCAGCCGAGTTAACTATGGCTACACCTTC
CASSRVNYGYTF
>TRBJ2-2|TRBD1|TRBV5-1|NA
TGCGCCAGCAGCTGGGGACAGGCCCAGAACACCGGGGAGCTGTTTTTT
CASSWGQAQNTGELFF
>TRBJ2-1|NA|TRBV10-1|few
TGCGCCAGCAGTGCTGACAGGCGCCTATGGGCCTACAATGAGCAGTTCTTC
CASSADRRLWAYNEQFF
>TRBJ1-4|TRBD1|TRBV7-9|few
TGTGCCAGCAGCTTCGGGACAGCTAATGAAAAACTGTTTTTT
CASSFGTANEKLFF
>TRBJ2-2|NA|TRBV19|few
TGTGCCAGTAGTACGAAAACAGGGGAGGTCACCGGGGAGCTGTTTTTT
CASSTKTGEVTGELFF